This is a list of T cell receptor beta chains from one sample in a study of patients and donors after allogeneic stem cell transplantation. TCRdb re-called the RT-PCR reads through MiXCR, storing one row per CDR3 protein. Counted here are about 960,000 distinct CDR3 sequences, about 20% occurring once; the ten biggest clones make up roughly 6.4%. What was sequenced was blood, either unsorted or a sorted T cell fraction (not recorded which). All receptors come from a human donor who was either an allogeneic HSCT recipient or a stem cell or donor lymphocyte infusion donor (not recorded which). It is not recorded whose cells these are; they may come from a transplant donor. Both conserved end residues are part of each CDR3. D genes are given only for firm matches. A clone size is listed for some rows: how often the clone was seen (once, few, many), or a class if it is expanded.

d_call: .; j_call: TRBJ1-1; clone_size: .; v_call: TRBV20-1; cdr3_nt: TGCAGTGCTAGAAGGGGTGGTTGGACTGAAGCTTTCTTT; cdr3_aa: CSARRGGWTEAFF
d_call: .; j_call: TRBJ1-2; clone_size: few; v_call: TRBV12-3/TRBV12-4; cdr3_nt: TGTGCCAGCAGTTTAGCGGCTGGCTACACCTTC; cdr3_aa: CASSLAAGYTF
d_call: TRBD1; j_call: TRBJ1-1; clone_size: few; v_call: TRBV10-3; cdr3_nt: TGTGCCATCAGCGGGGACAGGTTCACTGAAGCTTTCTTT; cdr3_aa: CAISGDRFTEAFF
d_call: TRBD2; j_call: TRBJ2-5; clone_size: few; v_call: TRBV5-1; cdr3_nt: TGCGCCAGCAGCTTGATTCCTAGCGGGGCTGAGACCCAGTACTTC; cdr3_aa: CASSLIPSGAETQYF
d_call: TRBD2; j_call: TRBJ2-1; clone_size: many; v_call: TRBV5-6; cdr3_nt: TGTGCCAGCAGACTTGAGGAACGGGGGGAGTTCTTC; cdr3_aa: CASRLEERGEFF
d_call: .; j_call: TRBJ2-7; clone_size: .; v_call: TRBV29-1; cdr3_nt: TGCAGCGTTAGAGACAAACGGCTAGTGTTC; cdr3_aa: CSVRDKRLVF
d_call: .; j_call: TRBJ2-3; clone_size: once; v_call: TRBV12-3/TRBV12-4; cdr3_nt: TGTGCCAGCAGTTTTCGGTGGCAGGGTACCGATACGCAGTATTTT; cdr3_aa: CASSFRWQGTDTQYF
d_call: .; j_call: TRBJ2-7; clone_size: .; v_call: TRBV7-9; cdr3_nt: TGTGCCAGCAACATCCGAGGGGACACATACGAGCAGTACTTC; cdr3_aa: CASNIRGDTYEQYF
d_call: .; j_call: TRBJ2-5; clone_size: .; v_call: TRBV18; cdr3_nt: TGTGCCAGCTCAACGGCCCGAGAGACCCAGTACTTC; cdr3_aa: CASSTARETQYF
d_call: .; j_call: TRBJ1-5; clone_size: .; v_call: TRBV12-3/TRBV12-4; cdr3_nt: TGTGCCAGTCACAGGGAGGGAGGTCAGCCCCAGCATTTT; cdr3_aa: CASHREGGQPQHF
d_call: .; j_call: TRBJ1-2; clone_size: .; v_call: TRBV20-1; cdr3_nt: TGCAGTGCTAGAGAACAGTATAACTATGGCTACACCTTC; cdr3_aa: CSAREQYNYGYTF
d_call: .; j_call: TRBJ2-4; clone_size: .; v_call: TRBV19; cdr3_nt: TGTGCCAGTAGTATAAGCCCAAGGACAGTAGCCAAAAACATTCAGTACTTC; cdr3_aa: CASSISPRTVAKNIQYF
d_call: TRBD1; j_call: TRBJ1-1; clone_size: .; v_call: TRBV25-1; cdr3_nt: TGTGACAGTCCCTCCCTGGAGGGGGGACAGACTGAAGCTTTCTTT; cdr3_aa: CDSPSLEGGQTEAFF
d_call: .; j_call: TRBJ2-3; clone_size: .; v_call: TRBV24-1; cdr3_nt: TGTGCCACCAGCTTAGAGACGGATACGCAGTATTTT; cdr3_aa: CATSLETDTQYF
d_call: .; j_call: TRBJ2-3; clone_size: few; v_call: TRBV5-1; cdr3_nt: TGCGCCAGCAGTACACAGGGACGAGACACAGATACGCAGTATTTT; cdr3_aa: CASSTQGRDTDTQYF
d_call: .; j_call: TRBJ1-5; clone_size: .; v_call: TRBV5-1; cdr3_nt: TGCGCCAGCAGCCCTGGCTTGGCTCAGCCCCAGCATTTT; cdr3_aa: CASSPGLAQPQHF
d_call: .; j_call: TRBJ1-1; clone_size: .; v_call: TRBV2; cdr3_nt: TGTGCCAGCAGTGAAACCCAGACAGGAGGGCCTGAAGCTTTCTTT; cdr3_aa: CASSETQTGGPEAFF
d_call: TRBD2; j_call: TRBJ2-2; clone_size: .; v_call: TRBV9; cdr3_nt: TGTGCCAGCAGCCAAAGACTAGCGGGGCCGAACACCGGGGAGCTGTTTTTT; cdr3_aa: CASSQRLAGPNTGELFF
d_call: TRBD1; j_call: TRBJ1-5; clone_size: .; v_call: TRBV3-1; cdr3_nt: TGTGCCAGCAGCCAAAGAAGGACAGGGAATCAGCCCCAGCATTTT; cdr3_aa: CASSQRRTGNQPQHF
d_call: TRBD2; j_call: TRBJ2-7; clone_size: many; v_call: TRBV12-3/TRBV12-4; cdr3_nt: TGTGCCAGCACCACGGGAGGGGCGGGCAGCTACGAGCAGTACTTC; cdr3_aa: CASTTGGAGSYEQYF
d_call: .; j_call: TRBJ2-1; clone_size: few; v_call: TRBV10-3; cdr3_nt: TGTGCCATCGCCCACAGCGGGCTACCCTCAGGGGAGCAGTTCTTC; cdr3_aa: CAIAHSGLPSGEQFF
d_call: .; j_call: TRBJ2-7; clone_size: few; v_call: TRBV7-3; cdr3_nt: TGTGCCAGCAGCTTGGGACCCTCCCTAGGTTCCTACGAGCAGTACTTC; cdr3_aa: CASSLGPSLGSYEQYF
d_call: .; j_call: TRBJ1-1; clone_size: .; v_call: TRBV6-1; cdr3_nt: TGTGCCAGCAGTACAGGGATACGGACTGAAGCTTTCTTT; cdr3_aa: CASSTGIRTEAFF
d_call: .; j_call: TRBJ1-2; clone_size: many; v_call: TRBV29-1; cdr3_nt: TGCAGCGTTGGGCATAGCTATGGCTACACCTTC; cdr3_aa: CSVGHSYGYTF
d_call: .; j_call: TRBJ2-1; clone_size: .; v_call: TRBV28; cdr3_nt: TGTGCCAGCAGACAAGAAAGGTTATCGCAGTTCTTC; cdr3_aa: CASRQERLSQFF
d_call: TRBD1; j_call: TRBJ2-1; clone_size: .; v_call: TRBV20-1; cdr3_nt: TGCAGTGCGCCAAACCGGGACAGAGATTACAATGAGCAGTTCTTC; cdr3_aa: CSAPNRDRDYNEQFF
d_call: .; j_call: TRBJ2-6; clone_size: few; v_call: TRBV12-3/TRBV12-4; cdr3_nt: TGTGCCAGCAGTTTAGGTAGGGGGTTAGGGTTGGGGGCCAACGTCCTGACTTTC; cdr3_aa: CASSLGRGLGLGANVLTF
d_call: TRBD1; j_call: TRBJ1-2; clone_size: .; v_call: TRBV6-5; cdr3_nt: TGTGCCAGCAGTTTTTTCCAACGACAGGGAGATGGCTACACCTTC; cdr3_aa: CASSFFQRQGDGYTF
d_call: .; j_call: TRBJ1-1; clone_size: .; v_call: TRBV7-3; cdr3_nt: TGTGCCAGCAGCTTAACGGCCGGAACCGCTGAAGCTTTCTTT; cdr3_aa: CASSLTAGTAEAFF
d_call: .; j_call: TRBJ1-4; clone_size: .; v_call: TRBV12-3/TRBV12-4; cdr3_nt: TGTGCCAGCAGTCCCGGGAGGGGTAGTGAAAAACTGTTTTTT; cdr3_aa: CASSPGRGSEKLFF
d_call: TRBD1; j_call: TRBJ2-5; clone_size: few; v_call: TRBV7-9; cdr3_nt: TGTGCCAGCAACTCAATTCGAGGACAGGAGAGGACAGAGACCCAGTACTTC; cdr3_aa: CASNSIRGQERTETQYF
d_call: .; j_call: TRBJ2-1; clone_size: few; v_call: TRBV5-1; cdr3_nt: TGCGCCAGCAGCTTGGACCAGCCCAATGAGCAGTTCTTC; cdr3_aa: CASSLDQPNEQFF
d_call: .; j_call: TRBJ2-7; clone_size: .; v_call: TRBV4-1; cdr3_nt: TGCGCCAGCAGCCAAGTAAGGGGAACCCCGGACGAGCAGTACTTC; cdr3_aa: CASSQVRGTPDEQYF
d_call: .; j_call: TRBJ1-3; clone_size: few; v_call: TRBV7-2; cdr3_nt: TGTGCCAGCAGCTTAGGGGTTGGAAACACCATATATTTT; cdr3_aa: CASSLGVGNTIYF